This T cell receptor (beta chain) originates from a study of T-cell reconstitution after alpha-beta-depleted transplantation in children. CDR3 length equals 17 residues. V lost 0 bases, J lost 0 bases, and 14 bases lay in between. CDR1 and CDR2 (germline): SGHRS, YFSETQ. As it was prepared, the TCRbeta library received unique molecular identifiers. TCRdb re-called the PCR reads through MiXCR, storing one row per CDR3 protein. The sample lists some 520,000 distinct CDR3 sequences, 30% to 35% seen once, with 2% to 3% in the top ten. Sequenced here: PBMCs from the stem cell graft donor, sampled from the stem cell graft. This chain joins TRBV5-1 and TRBJ2-3; a possible D gene is TRBD2 (6 bases). The receptor's source is a human donor who donated a stem cell graft to a child with aplastic anemia. This CDR3 reads CASSLGFRGISTDTQYF. The CDR3 DNA is TGCGCCAGCAGCTTGGGTTTTCGGGGGATCAGCACAGATACGCAGTATTTT.